These 4 T cell receptor beta chains were sequenced from one sample in a study of cytomegalovirus exposure and HLA in healthy donors. This PCR relied on a set of 60 Vbeta primers and 13 Jbeta primers. This table comes from immunoSEQ multiplex PCR, and its TCRdb copy is limited to in-frame clones, with some not included. The table shows about 150,000 clones, with just under 90% occurring only once. Input material: PBMCs. The receptors come from a woman aged 25-40 years in good health and CMV-seronegative.

This chain joins TRBV23-1 and TRBJ2-2; D unclear. TRBV23-1 carries the ORF label, with uncertain function. CDR3 length: 13 amino acids. V shed 1 base and J shed 7 bases, with 7 bases lying between them. CDR3 DNA: TGCGCCAGCAGTCAATTGACTTGCGGGGAGCTGTTTTTT. It specifies CASSQLTCGELFF.

This clone is a singleton in its sample. The V and J genes are TRBV2 and TRBJ2-1; 7 nucleotides agree with TRBD2. Germline values: CDR1 SNHLY, CDR2 FYNNEI. This CDR3 region has 15 residues. Trimming cost V 4 bases and J 6 bases; bases outside gene matches: 9. The CDR3 sequence: CASSGDGGRFNEQFF. CDR3 DNA: TGTGCCAGCAGTGGGGACGGGGGGAGGTTCAATGAGCAGTTCTTC. Using reference TRBV2 and TRBJ2-1 for the parts outside the CDR3, the full variable domain is EPEVTQTPSHQVTQMGQEVILRCVPISNHLYFYWYRQILGQKVEFLVSFYNNEISEKSEIFDDQFSVERPDGSNFTLKIRSTKLEDSAMYFCASSGDGGRFNEQFFGPGTRLTVL.

V is TRBV7-9 and J is TRBJ2-1, with TRBD1 matching over 7 bases. V dropped 5 bases and J dropped 9; count of bases not matched to a gene: 16. Germline loops: CDR1 SEHNR, CDR2 FQNEAQ (reference sequence). The CDR3 sequence is 16 residues long. The CDR3 nucleotides read TGTGCCAGCAGCCGGTCCGGGACAGCTTACAATATTGAGCAGTTCTTC. Translating gives CASSRSGTAYNIEQFF.

This clone came up a few times. This chain connects TRBV5-8 to TRBJ1-1; possibly TRBD1 for D (6 bases). The germline CDR1 and CDR2 sequences are SGHTS and YDEGEE. With 7 bases removed from V and 2 bases from J, the gap between germline ends came to 15 bases. CDR3 length equals 14 residues. The CDR3 region has the DNA TGTGCCAGCGGGACAAGGATCTACAACACTGAAGCTTTCTTT. Translating it yields CASGTRIYNTEAFF.